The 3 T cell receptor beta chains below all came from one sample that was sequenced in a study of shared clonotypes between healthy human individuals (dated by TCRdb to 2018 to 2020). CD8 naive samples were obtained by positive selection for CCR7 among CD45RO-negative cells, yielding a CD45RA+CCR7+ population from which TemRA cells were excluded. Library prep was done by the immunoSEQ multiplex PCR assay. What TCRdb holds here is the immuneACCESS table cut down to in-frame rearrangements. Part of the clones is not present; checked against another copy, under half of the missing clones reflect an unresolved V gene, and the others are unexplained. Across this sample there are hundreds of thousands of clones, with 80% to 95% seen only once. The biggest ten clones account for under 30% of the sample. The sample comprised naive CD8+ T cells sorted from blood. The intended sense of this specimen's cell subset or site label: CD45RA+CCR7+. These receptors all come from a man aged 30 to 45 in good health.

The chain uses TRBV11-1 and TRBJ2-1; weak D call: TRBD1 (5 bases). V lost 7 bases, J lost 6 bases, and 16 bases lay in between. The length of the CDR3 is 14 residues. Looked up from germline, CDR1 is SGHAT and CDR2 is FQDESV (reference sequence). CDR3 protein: CASNLDNRPNEQFF. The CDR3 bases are TGTGCCAGCAACCTGGACAACAGGCCCAATGAGCAGTTCTTC.

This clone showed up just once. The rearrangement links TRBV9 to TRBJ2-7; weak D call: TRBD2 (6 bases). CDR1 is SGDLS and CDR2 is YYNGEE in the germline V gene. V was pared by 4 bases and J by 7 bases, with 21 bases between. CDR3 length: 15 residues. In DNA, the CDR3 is TGTGCCAGCAGCCCCGGGGGACTCCCACTGCGGGAGCAGTACTTC. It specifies CASSPGGLPLREQYF.

The CDR3 coding sequence is TGTGCCAGCAGCCTGGAGGGTTTAGCGGGAGTAGAGCAGTTCTTC. Translated, it gives CASSLEGLAGVEQFF. The chain is built from TRBV5-4 and TRBJ2-1, with 9 bases that match TRBD2. The length of the CDR3 is 15 residues. Trimming removed 4 bases from V and 10 bases from J; junction bases left unmatched: 12. In germline, CDR1 is SGHNT, CDR2 YYREEE (reference sequence). The full variable domain, rest sourced from reference TRBV5-4 and TRBJ2-1, is ETGVTQSPTHLIKTRGQQVTLRCSSQSGHNTVSWYQQALGQGPQFIFQYYREEENGRGNFPPRFSGLQFPNYSSELNVNALELDDSALYLCASSLEGLAGVEQFFGPGTRLTVL.